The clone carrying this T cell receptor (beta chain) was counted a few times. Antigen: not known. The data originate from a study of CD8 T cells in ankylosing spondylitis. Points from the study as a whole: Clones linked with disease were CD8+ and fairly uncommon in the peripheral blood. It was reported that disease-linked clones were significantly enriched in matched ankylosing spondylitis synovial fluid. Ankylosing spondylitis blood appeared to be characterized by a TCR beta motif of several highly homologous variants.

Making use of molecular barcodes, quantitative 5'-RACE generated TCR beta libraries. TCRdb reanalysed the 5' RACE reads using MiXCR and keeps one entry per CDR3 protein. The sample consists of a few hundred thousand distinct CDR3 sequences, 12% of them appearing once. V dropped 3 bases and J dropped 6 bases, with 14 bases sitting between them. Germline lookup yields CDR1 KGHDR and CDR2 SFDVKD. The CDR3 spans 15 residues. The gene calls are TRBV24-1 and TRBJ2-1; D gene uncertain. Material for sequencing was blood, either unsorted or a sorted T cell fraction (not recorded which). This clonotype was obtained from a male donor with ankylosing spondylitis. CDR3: CATSDPMGSGNEQFF. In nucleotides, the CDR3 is TGTGCCACCAGTGATCCTATGGGATCGGGCAATGAGCAGTTCTTC.